What follows is one T cell receptor beta chain and its context. This clonotype was found many times. Its cognate antigen has yet to be identified. Qualities for individual bases were not recorded, and no much larger clone is one base off. Ophthalmopathy patients had moderately to severely active disease, Clinical Activity Score of at least 3, NOSPECS grade of at least 4, and duration under 3 months. Exclusion was applied to patients with uncontrolled infections, other autoimmune diseases, pregnancy or lactation. Diagnoses relied on clinical symptoms, serum thyroxine and TRAb, thyroid ultrasound and orbital computed tomography. Ficoll-Paque density gradient centrifugation was used to isolate PBMCs from 10 ml of fresh peripheral blood. Total RNA was extracted using Trizol reagent, and RNA quality was assessed on an Agilent 2100 Bioanalyzer. The TCR beta CDR3 regions were amplified from RNA transcripts. A first-round RT-PCR of the TCR CDR3 used the HTBI primer set with the Qiagen OneStep RT-PCR kit. A second multiplex PCR round built the libraries, followed by size selection and purification. Libraries were sequenced paired-end with 100 bp reads on an Illumina HiSeq2000. Regarding the original processing steps: SOAPnuke was used to process the raw data, with reads discarded if the reads contained adapters or uncalled bases, had a mean Phred below 15, or lacked an exact constant-primer or identifier match. High-quality paired reads were merged using COPE v1.2.5, and each unique nucleotide sequence was defined as a clonotype. MiTCR v1.1 was used to align the clonotypes against IMGT TRBV, TRBD and TRBJ reference segments. The analysis was restricted to V-J combinations with a frequency above 0.0001, which together covered approximately 99% of the repertoires. A TCS score was defined as the ratio between F50 (clonal expansion) and ExV (chaos), using BLOSUM62-based TCRdist between CDR3 peptides within each V-J. Welch's t-statistics and random forest reduced 500 to 650 V-J features to roughly 13, which were used in a naive Bayes classifier (R e1071). TCRdb reanalyzed the raw reads on its own, using fastp at Q25 for trimming and MiXCR for clone calling, and kept in-frame beta chains. Rows with a matching CDR3 protein are joined into one entry that keeps the most common DNA and genes. The authors' filters were not applied to this entry. The sample yields more than 350,000 distinct CDR3 sequences; roughly 14% were counted once. Less than 20% of the sample lies in the top ten.

This specimen comes from a study of T cells in Graves' hyperthyroidism and ophthalmopathy (dated by TCRdb to the late 2010s). Context from the whole study: Peripheral blood samples were taken at the time of initial diagnosis, prior to any treatment. Prospective prediction of ophthalmopathy was tested in an independent validation cohort of fewer than 20 hyperthyroidism patients and 17 patients who later progressed to ophthalmopathy. After blood sampling, hyperthyroidism patients were treated with methimazole at a starting dose of 30 mg daily, and ophthalmopathy patients were treated with high-dose intravenous methylprednisolone. TCR V-J signatures able to tell the groups apart were searched for in a discovery cohort of 90 to 100 patients, of whom around 42 had Graves' ophthalmopathy and some 60 had stable Graves' hyperthyroidism. The paper reports TCR Vbeta CDR3 sequencing of some 140 peripheral blood samples: approximately 41 ophthalmopathy, under 80 hyperthyroidism and about 17 progressor patients. The approximately 98 discovery patients were randomly divided into training and test sets at a 7:3 ratio. In addition, the study compared T-cell repertoires in thyroid tissue and in blood from roughly 6 Graves' hyperthyroidism patients.

Between the V and J ends, shortened by 2 bases and 7 bases respectively, the junction contains 1 base. The CDR3, from cysteine to phenylalanine, totals 10 residues. Solely the CDR3 DNA is kept, with 30 bases framed from the first base. What the work shows at the level of the full study, not this receptor alone: No statistical method was used to set the sample size in advance, and investigators knew the group allocation. Ophthalmopathy was separated from stable hyperthyroidism by a 13 V-J signature model, with approximately 90% sensitivity and approximately 84% specificity obtained in cross-validation and 80%/75% obtained in testing. In validation, progression to ophthalmopathy was predicted by the model with 70.59% sensitivity and roughly 72% specificity, a median of roughly six months before onset. Blood samples also contained most of the expanded thyroid clonotypes (frequency above 0.001), which suggests that blood repertoires may reflect thyroid immune responses.

The V and J genes are TRBV12-3 or TRBV12-4 and TRBJ2-3; a confident D gene designation cannot be given. The TCR sequence derives from a woman in her 30s with Graves' ophthalmopathy. Source material: blood. CDR3 reads: CASSLNTQYF. The nucleotide sequence reads TGTGCCAGCAGTTTAAATACGCAGTATTTT.